The 20 T cell receptor beta chains presented below share a single source sample, sequenced in a study of identical twins' blood T cells. MiXCR, run by TCRdb on the 5' RACE reads, gives a single entry per CDR3 protein. The sample has about 370,000 distinct CDR3 sequences, 25% to 35% seen once. Sequencing was carried out using PBMCs. Receptors were obtained from a woman between 18 and 50 years old in good health.

As concerns this clonotype: A much larger clone sits a single nucleotide away, making a read error possible. The chain recombines TRBV6-5 with TRBJ2-4; no definite D call. CDR1 is MNHEY and CDR2 is SVGAGI in the germline V gene. With 4 bases removed from V and 2 bases from J, the gap between germline ends came to 15 bases. CDR3 length: 16 residues. Here the CDR3 DNA reads TGTGCCAGCAGTTTCAGCGTTCAAGGTTCCAAAAACATTCAGTACTTC. Residues: CASSFSVQGSKNIQYF.

The chain's CDR3 is CASSLIPGVHEAFF. The CDR3 nucleotides read TGTGCCAGCAGCTTAATCCCGGGTGTGCATGAAGCTTTCTTT. The chain uses TRBV13 and TRBJ1-1; D gene unclear. Germline values: CDR1 PRHDT, CDR2 FYEKMQ (reference sequence). Trimming removed 2 bases at V and 7 bases at J, with 14 bases between. This CDR3 is 14 amino acids long. Combining the CDR3 with reference TRBV13 and TRBJ1-1 gives the whole variable domain AAGVIQSPRHLIKEKRETATLKCYPIPRHDTVYWYQQGPGQDPQFLISFYEKMQSDKGSIPDRFSAQQFSDYHSELNMSSLELGDSALYFCASSLIPGVHEAFFGQGTRLTVV.

This clonotype was seen a few times. This chain joins TRBV29-1 and TRBJ2-7; 8 bases map to TRBD2. There are 13 residues in the CDR3. Losses at the gene ends were 3 bases for V and 12 bases for J; bases not matched to a gene: 13. The germline CDR1 and CDR2 sequences are SQVTM and ANQGSEA. CDR3 amino acids: CSVELSGTLNRYF. The CDR3 DNA reads TGCAGCGTTGAGCTTAGCGGGACACTAAACCGGTACTTC.

This clonotype was found a few times. This chain joins TRBV12-3 or TRBV12-4 and TRBJ2-2, with no clear D. The V end was cut by 3 bases, the J end by 4 bases, with 9 bases between. This CDR3 has 14 residues. The CDR3 spells CASSFRGPTGELFF. The CDR3 DNA reads as TGTGCCAGCAGTTTCCGCGGACCCACCGGGGAGCTGTTTTTT.

This clonotype was seen a few times. The chain is built from TRBV19 and TRBJ2-1; D gene unclear. The V end lost 6 bases, the J end lost 7 bases, and 13 bases lay between the germline ends. This CDR3 has 13 amino acids. Germline V gives CDR1 LNHDA, CDR2 SQIVND (reference sequence). CDR3 sequence: CASSVVRPNEQFF. In nucleotides, the CDR3 is TGTGCCAGTAGCGTCGTGCGCCCGAATGAGCAGTTCTTC.

The V and J genes are TRBV27 and TRBJ2-2; no clear D. Looked up from germline, CDR1 is MNHEY and CDR2 is SMNVEV (reference sequence). The CDR3 totals 15 residues. Between the trimmed V and J ends, which lost 2 bases and 0 bases, there was a span of 7 bases. CDR3 residues: CASSLPASNTGELFF. Written as DNA, the CDR3 is TGTGCCAGCAGTTTACCAGCCTCGAACACCGGGGAGCTGTTTTTT.

This clonotype has only a few counts. The chain links TRBV20-1 to TRBJ2-5; 11 bases fit TRBD2. V was pared by 6 bases and J by 4 bases, with 7 bases of the junction left unmatched. The germline V gene has CDR1 DFQATT and CDR2 SNEGSKA (reference sequence). This CDR3 spans 14 amino acids. CDR3 nucleotides: TGCAGTGCCGTAGCGGGAGGGTTCCGAGAGACCCAGTACTTC. Amino acid sequence: CSAVAGGFRETQYF.

The rearrangement uses TRBV6-6 and TRBJ1-1; D call uncertain. Per the germline V gene, CDR1 is MNHNY and CDR2 is SVGAGI (reference sequence). The CDR3 totals 13 residues. V was shortened by 6 bases and J by 1 base, with 9 bases between the two germline ends. The CDR3 nucleotides are TGTGCCAGCAGACCTCCCAAGAACACTGAAGCTTTCTTT. It codes for CASRPPKNTEAFF.

The chain carries TRBV20-1 and TRBJ1-1; D gene uncertain. CDR1 is DFQATT and CDR2 is SNEGSKA in the germline V gene (reference sequence). Trimming pared 5 bases from V and 2 bases from J, leaving 12 bases between. The CDR3 is 13 amino acids. CDR3 residues: CSASSQVNTEAFF. Here the CDR3 DNA reads TGCAGTGCTTCCAGCCAGGTCAACACTGAAGCTTTCTTT.

This clonotype was found many times. The V and J genes are TRBV19 and TRBJ1-1, with a tentative D call TRBD1 (5 bases). The CDR3 spans 14 residues. Germline V gene lookup returns CDR1 LNHDA and CDR2 SQIVND (reference sequence). V was cut by 4 bases and J by 4 bases, with 13 bases left in between. The CDR3 loop reads CASSRGRGGTEAFF. For the CDR3, the DNA is TGTGCCAGTAGTAGGGGGAGGGGAGGCACTGAAGCTTTCTTT. Using reference TRBV19 and TRBJ1-1 for the parts outside the CDR3, the full variable domain is DGGITQSPKYLFRKEGQNVTLSCEQNLNHDAMYWYRQDPGQGLRLIYYSQIVNDFQKGDIAEGYSVSREKKESFPLTVTSAQKNPTAFYLCASSRGRGGTEAFFGQGTRLTVV.

Concerning this clonotype: The junction and the germline gene differ at one end; a read error may be behind it. This chain uses TRBV20-1 with TRBJ2-1, with 7 bases aligning to TRBD2. The CDR3 is made up of 15 amino acids. CDR1 DFQATT and CDR2 SNEGSKA come from the germline V gene (reference sequence). The DNA of the CDR3 is TGCGGTGCCGACTATTACGGCGGGAGATCAAATGAGCAGTTCTTC. Translating gives CGADYYGGRSNEQFF.

The chain carries TRBV27 and TRBJ2-1; unclear D gene. This CDR3 is built from 15 residues. The germline V gene has CDR1 MNHEY and CDR2 SMNVEV (reference sequence). The V end lost 3 bases, the J end lost 2 bases, and 11 bases lay between the germline ends. CDR3 in amino acids: CASSFGSVAYNEQFF. Here the CDR3 DNA reads TGTGCCAGCAGTTTCGGGTCAGTCGCCTACAATGAGCAGTTCTTC.

This chain uses TRBV18 with TRBJ1-1; TRBD1 is a possible D gene (5 bases). This CDR3 region has 12 residues. The ends were cut back, 3 bases at V and 6 bases at J, with 8 bases in the middle. In germline, CDR1 is KGHSH, CDR2 LQKENI. The CDR3 spells CASSPRGPEAFF. DNA of the CDR3: TGTGCCAGCTCACCTCGGGGACCTGAAGCTTTCTTT.

The chain has TRBV10-3 and TRBJ1-2; D unclear. There are 12 residues in the CDR3. CDR1 is ENHRY, CDR2 SYGVKD, per germline. V shed 9 bases and J shed 7 bases, with 15 bases lying between them. CDR3: CAISGERAGYTF. In DNA form, the CDR3 reads TGTGCCATTTCTGGAGAGAGGGCTGGCTACACCTTC.

The chain combines TRBV20-1 with TRBJ1-1; D not resolved. V lost 0 bases and J 11 bases, leaving 7 bases between the germline ends. The CDR3 is 10 amino acids. Germline lookup yields CDR1 DFQATT and CDR2 SNEGSKA (reference sequence). As DNA, the CDR3 is TGCAGTGCTAGAGAGGGAGGGGCTTTCTTT. It translates to CSAREGGAFF.

This clonotype was counted only a few times. The chain combines TRBV20-1 with TRBJ2-3, with no clear D. This CDR3 region has 11 residues. Deletions cut 2 bases from V and 4 bases from J, with 4 bases between. Germline V CDR1 and CDR2: DFQATT, SNEGSKA (reference sequence). CDR3 loop: CSARHPDTQYF. As DNA, the CDR3 is TGCAGTGCTAGACACCCAGATACGCAGTATTTT.

Many counts were recorded for this clonotype. The rearrangement links TRBV12-3 or TRBV12-4 to TRBJ1-2, with D perhaps TRBD1 (5 bases). The CDR3 has 15 residues. Trimming shortened V by 4 bases and J by 2 bases, and 14 bases separated the two germline ends. The CDR3 is CASSSLTDYNYGYTF. CDR3 bases: TGTGCCAGCAGTTCCTTGACAGATTACAACTATGGCTACACCTTC.

This clonotype was detected a few times. V usage is TRBV10-3 and J usage is TRBJ2-7; tentatively, D is TRBD2 (6 bases). The CDR3 extends over 13 amino acids. The V and J ends lost 6 bases and 3 bases respectively, with 12 bases between them. The V gene's germline CDR1 is ENHRY and CDR2 SYGVKD. The CDR3 DNA reads as TGTGCCATCAGCGGAGAGGGACTCTACGAGCAGTACTTC. This gives the protein CAISGEGLYEQYF.

The V call is TRBV20-1, the J call TRBJ2-1; 12 bases align to TRBD2. Germline CDR1 reads DFQATT; CDR2 reads SNEGSKA (reference sequence). With V trimmed by 5 bases and J by 4 bases, 0 bases remained unmatched. The CDR3 runs 13 residues. DNA of the CDR3: TGCAGTGCTGGACTAGCGGGGTACAATGAGCAGTTCTTC. This codes for CSAGLAGYNEQFF.

This clonotype showed up just a few times. V and J are TRBV12-3 or TRBV12-4 and TRBJ2-2; either TRBD1 or TRBD2 may supply D (5 bases each). The CDR3 runs 14 residues. V gave up 1 base and J gave up 7 bases, with 10 bases separating them. CDR3 DNA sequence: TGTGCCAGCAGTTTAGGAGGGGTTAACGGGGAGCTGTTTTTT. This encodes CASSLGGVNGELFF.